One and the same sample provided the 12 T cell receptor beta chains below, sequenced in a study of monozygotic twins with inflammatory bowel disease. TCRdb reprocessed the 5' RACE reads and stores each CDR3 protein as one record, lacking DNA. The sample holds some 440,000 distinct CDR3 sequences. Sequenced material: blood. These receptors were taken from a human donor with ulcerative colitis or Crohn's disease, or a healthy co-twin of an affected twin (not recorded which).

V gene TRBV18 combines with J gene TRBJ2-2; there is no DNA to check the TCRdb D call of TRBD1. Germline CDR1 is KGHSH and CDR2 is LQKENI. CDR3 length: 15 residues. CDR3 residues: CASSLRQGLTGELFF.

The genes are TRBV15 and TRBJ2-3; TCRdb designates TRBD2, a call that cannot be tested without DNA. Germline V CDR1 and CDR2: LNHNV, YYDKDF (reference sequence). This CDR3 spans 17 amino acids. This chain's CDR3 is CATSSGPDYYGADTQYF.

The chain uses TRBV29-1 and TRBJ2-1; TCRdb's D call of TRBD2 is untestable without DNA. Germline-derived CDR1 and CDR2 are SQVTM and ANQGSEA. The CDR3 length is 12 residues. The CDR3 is CSSEGSGNEQFF.

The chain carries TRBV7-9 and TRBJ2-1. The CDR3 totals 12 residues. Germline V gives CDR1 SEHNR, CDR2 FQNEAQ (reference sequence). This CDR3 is CASSPLDNEQFF. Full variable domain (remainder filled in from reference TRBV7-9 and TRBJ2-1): DTGVSQNPRHKITKRGQNVTFRCDPISEHNRLYWYRQTLGQGPEFLTYFQNEAQLEKSRLLSDRFSAERPKGSFSTLEIQRTEQGDSAMYLCASSPLDNEQFFGPGTRLTVL.

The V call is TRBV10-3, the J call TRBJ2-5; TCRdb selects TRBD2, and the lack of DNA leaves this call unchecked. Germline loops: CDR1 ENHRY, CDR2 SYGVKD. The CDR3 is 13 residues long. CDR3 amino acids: CAISGGIQETQYF.

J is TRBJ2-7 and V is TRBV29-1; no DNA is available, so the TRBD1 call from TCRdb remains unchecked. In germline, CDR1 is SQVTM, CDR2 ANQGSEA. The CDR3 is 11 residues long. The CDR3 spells CSVPLGVEQYF.

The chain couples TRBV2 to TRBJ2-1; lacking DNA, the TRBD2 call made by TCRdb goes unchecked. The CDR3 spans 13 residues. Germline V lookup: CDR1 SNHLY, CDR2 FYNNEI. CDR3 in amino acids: CASSRGSGVEQFF. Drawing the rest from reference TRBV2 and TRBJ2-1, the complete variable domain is EPEVTQTPSHQVTQMGQEVILRCVPISNHLYFYWYRQILGQKVEFLVSFYNNEISEKSEIFDDQFSVERPDGSNFTLKIRSTKLEDSAMYFCASSRGSGVEQFFGPGTRLTVL.

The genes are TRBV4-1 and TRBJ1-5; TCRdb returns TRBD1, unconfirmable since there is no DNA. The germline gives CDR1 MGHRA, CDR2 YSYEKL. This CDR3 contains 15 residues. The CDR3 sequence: CASSQAGTGGDTQHF.

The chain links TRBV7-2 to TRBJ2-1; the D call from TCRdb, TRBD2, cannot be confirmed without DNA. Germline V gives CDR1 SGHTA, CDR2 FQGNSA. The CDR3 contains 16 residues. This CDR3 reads CASSLVGGRTRNEQFF.

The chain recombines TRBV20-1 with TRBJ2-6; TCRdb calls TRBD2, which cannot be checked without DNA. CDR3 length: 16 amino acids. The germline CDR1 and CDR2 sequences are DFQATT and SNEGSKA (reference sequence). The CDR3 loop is CSASAGALSGANVLTF.

CDR3 loop: CASSQKRDTGHYGYTF. This chain connects TRBV4-1 to TRBJ1-2; the TRBD1 assignment by TCRdb is unverifiable without DNA. The V gene's germline CDR1 is MGHRA and CDR2 YSYEKL. The CDR3 consists of 16 residues.

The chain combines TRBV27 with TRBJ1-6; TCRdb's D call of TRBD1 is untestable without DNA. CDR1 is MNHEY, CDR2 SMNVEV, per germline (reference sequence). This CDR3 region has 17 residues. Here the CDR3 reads CASSQGGSGQGNSPLHF.